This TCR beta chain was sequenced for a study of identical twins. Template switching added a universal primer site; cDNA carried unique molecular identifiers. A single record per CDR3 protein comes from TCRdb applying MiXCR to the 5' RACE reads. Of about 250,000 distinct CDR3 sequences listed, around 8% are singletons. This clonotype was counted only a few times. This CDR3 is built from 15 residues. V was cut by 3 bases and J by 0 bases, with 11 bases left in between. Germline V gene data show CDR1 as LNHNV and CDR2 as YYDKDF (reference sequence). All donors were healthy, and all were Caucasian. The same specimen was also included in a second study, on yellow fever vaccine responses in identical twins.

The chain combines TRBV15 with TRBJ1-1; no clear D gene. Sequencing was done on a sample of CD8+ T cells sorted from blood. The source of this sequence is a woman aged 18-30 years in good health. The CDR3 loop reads CATSSVSNLNTEAFF. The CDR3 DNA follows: TGTGCCACCAGCAGTGTATCAAATTTGAACACTGAAGCTTTCTTT.